The 9 T cell receptor beta chains reported below all come from one sample, sequenced in a study of blood T cell repertoires in COVID-19. Only in-frame clones appear in the TCRdb table, and some are missing; sequencing was by immunoSEQ multiplex PCR. Of under 200,000 clones in the sample, under 85% were seen once. Sequenced input: PBMCs or T cells enriched from blood (not recorded which). These receptors were collected from a middle-aged man who had recovered from COVID-19.

The chain carries TRBV5-1 and TRBJ2-3; D is unresolved. The CDR3 totals 16 residues. V gave up 2 bases and J gave up 2 bases, with 15 bases separating them. Germline V gene data show CDR1 as SGHRS and CDR2 as YFSETQ. The CDR3 protein is CASSFQAGGTTDTQYF. In nucleotides, the CDR3 is TGCGCCAGCAGCTTCCAAGCTGGCGGTACCACAGATACGCAGTATTTT.

This clone was counted a single time. The gene calls are TRBV19 and TRBJ1-6; TRBD1 matches at 10 bases. The CDR3 is made up of 15 amino acids. Germline CDR1 and CDR2: LNHDA and SQIVND (reference sequence). J was trimmed by 5 bases and V by 5 bases; bases with no gene match: 3. CDR3 region: CASSFGQGDNSPLHF. The CDR3 DNA is TGTGCCAGTAGTTTTGGACAGGGGGATAATTCACCCCTCCACTTT.

The chain recombines TRBV12-3 or TRBV12-4 with TRBJ1-1; D is undetermined. The V end lost 6 bases, the J end lost 6 bases, and 14 bases lay between the germline ends. The CDR3 spans 13 residues. As DNA, the CDR3 is TGTGCCAGCAGGCCCGGGAGCCCCGCTGAAGCTTTCTTT. Protein sequence: CASRPGSPAEAFF.

A few counts support this clone. Within the sample, other DNA sequences also encode this same CDR3. J is TRBJ2-2 and V is TRBV7-2; D perhaps matches TRBD2 (5 bases). The V and J ends lost 1 base and 4 bases respectively, with 7 bases between them. There are 14 residues in the CDR3. Germline assignment: CDR1 SGHTA and CDR2 FQGNSA. The CDR3 DNA reads TGTGCCAGCAGCTTAGTTCGGGGCACCGGGGAGCTGTTTTTT. The encoded protein is CASSLVRGTGELFF.

The genes are TRBV14 and TRBJ1-2; 8 nucleotides match TRBD1. After removal of 2 bases from V and 4 bases from J, the junction contained 9 bases not matched to a gene. CDR3 length equals 16 residues. Looked up from germline, CDR1 is SGHDN and CDR2 is FVKESK. DNA for the CDR3: TGTGCCAGCAGCCAAAGATCCCCAGGGGGCTCCTATGGCTACACCTTC. This encodes CASSQRSPGGSYGYTF.

This clone was detected only a few times. This CDR3 is CASSEGTGRKTEAFF. In nucleotides, the CDR3 is TGTGCCAGCAGTGAGGGGACAGGGAGGAAGACTGAAGCTTTCTTT. The chain carries TRBV2 and TRBJ1-1; 9 positions match TRBD1. The CDR3 consists of 15 residues. Germline V gene sequence: CDR1 SNHLY, CDR2 FYNNEI. After removal of 3 bases from V and 5 bases from J, the junction contained 7 bases not matched to a gene.

This chain joins TRBV6-6 and TRBJ2-5; D may be TRBD2 (7 bases). The CDR3 extends over 17 amino acids. From germline, CDR1 is MNHNY and CDR2 SVGAGI (reference sequence). V was clipped by 5 bases and J by 4 bases, with 23 bases between them. DNA of the CDR3: TGTGCCAGCAGTCCCCGGGGGGCGGGGACCCGGAGAGAGACCCAGTACTTC. The encoded protein is CASSPRGAGTRRETQYF.

The chain links TRBV6-4 to TRBJ2-1; TRBD2 matches at 8 bases. V dropped 2 bases and J dropped 9; count of bases not matched to a gene: 6. Per germline, CDR1 MRHNA and CDR2 SNTAGT. This CDR3 comprises 14 residues. CDR3 protein: CASSDQAGAGEQFF. CDR3 nucleotides: TGTGCCAGCAGTGACCAAGCGGGGGCGGGTGAGCAGTTCTTC.

V is TRBV10-3 and J is TRBJ1-1; D not certain. The CDR3 sequence is 11 residues long. Germline CDR1 reads ENHRY; CDR2 reads SYGVKD. V lost 7 bases and J lost 8, with 11 bases in between. The CDR3 protein is CAITRNLEAFF. The DNA for the CDR3 is TGTGCCATCACTAGGAACTTGGAAGCTTTCTTT.